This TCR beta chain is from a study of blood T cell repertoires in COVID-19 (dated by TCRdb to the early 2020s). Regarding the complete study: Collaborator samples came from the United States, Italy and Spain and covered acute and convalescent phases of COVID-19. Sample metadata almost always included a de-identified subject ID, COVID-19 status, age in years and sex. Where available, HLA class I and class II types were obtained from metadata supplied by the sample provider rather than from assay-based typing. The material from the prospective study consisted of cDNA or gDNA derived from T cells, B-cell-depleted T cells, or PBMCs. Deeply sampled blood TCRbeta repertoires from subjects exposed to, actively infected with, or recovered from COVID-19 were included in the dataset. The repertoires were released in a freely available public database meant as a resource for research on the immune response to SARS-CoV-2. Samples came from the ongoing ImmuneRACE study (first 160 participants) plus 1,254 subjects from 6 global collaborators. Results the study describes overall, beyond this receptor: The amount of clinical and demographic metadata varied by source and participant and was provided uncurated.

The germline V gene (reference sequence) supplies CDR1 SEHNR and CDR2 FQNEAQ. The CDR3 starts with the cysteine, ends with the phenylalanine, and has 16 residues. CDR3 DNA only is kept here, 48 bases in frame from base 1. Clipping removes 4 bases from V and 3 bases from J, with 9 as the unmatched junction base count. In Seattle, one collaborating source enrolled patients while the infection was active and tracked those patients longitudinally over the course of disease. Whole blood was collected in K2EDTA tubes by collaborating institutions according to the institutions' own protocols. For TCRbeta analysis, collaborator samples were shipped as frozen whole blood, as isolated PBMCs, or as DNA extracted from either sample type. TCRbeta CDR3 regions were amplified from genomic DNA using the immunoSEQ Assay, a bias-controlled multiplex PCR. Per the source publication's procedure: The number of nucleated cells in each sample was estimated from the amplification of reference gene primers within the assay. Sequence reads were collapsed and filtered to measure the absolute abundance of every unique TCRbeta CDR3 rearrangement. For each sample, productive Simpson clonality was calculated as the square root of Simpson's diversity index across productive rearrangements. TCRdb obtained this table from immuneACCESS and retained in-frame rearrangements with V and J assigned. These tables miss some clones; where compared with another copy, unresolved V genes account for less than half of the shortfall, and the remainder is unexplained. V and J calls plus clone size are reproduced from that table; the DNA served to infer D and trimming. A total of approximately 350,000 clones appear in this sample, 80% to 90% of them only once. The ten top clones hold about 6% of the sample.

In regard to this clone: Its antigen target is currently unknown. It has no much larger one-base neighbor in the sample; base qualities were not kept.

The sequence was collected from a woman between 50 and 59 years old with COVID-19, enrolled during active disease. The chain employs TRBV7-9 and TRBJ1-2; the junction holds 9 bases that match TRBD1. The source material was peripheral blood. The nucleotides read TGTGCCAGCAGCTCCCTGGGACAGGGTGGGGACTATGGCTACACCTTC. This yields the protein CASSSLGQGGDYGYTF.